This T cell receptor beta chain originates from a study of T cell responses to AZD1222 COVID-19 vaccine. Broader study findings: A mostly white British donor set with more females was recruited, and clonal diversity was possibly underestimated. Following two doses of AZD1222, Spike-specific TCR breadth and depth rose. Repertoires in all cases were sampled only once the peak T cell response had passed.

A word on this clone: Antigen unknown. An end of the junction does not agree with germline; a read error may underlie this.

Germline V gene data show CDR1 as MNHEY and CDR2 as SVGAGI. The CDR3 runs 16 residues. Clones were read by immunoSEQ multiplex PCR, and TCRdb kept only the in-frame ones, dropping some. Among 200,000 to 250,000 clones listed, approximately 94% were seen once. The chain carries TRBV6-5 and TRBJ1-3; D not certain. This TCR came from an adult who received the MenACWY meningococcal vaccine as a control. The starting material was peripheral blood, obtained 28 days after the second dose of the MenACWY control vaccine. The CDR3 spells CASRYSSGSSGNTIYF. In DNA, the CDR3 is TGTGCCAGCAGGTACTCCTCCGGTAGCTCTGGAAACACCATATATTTT.